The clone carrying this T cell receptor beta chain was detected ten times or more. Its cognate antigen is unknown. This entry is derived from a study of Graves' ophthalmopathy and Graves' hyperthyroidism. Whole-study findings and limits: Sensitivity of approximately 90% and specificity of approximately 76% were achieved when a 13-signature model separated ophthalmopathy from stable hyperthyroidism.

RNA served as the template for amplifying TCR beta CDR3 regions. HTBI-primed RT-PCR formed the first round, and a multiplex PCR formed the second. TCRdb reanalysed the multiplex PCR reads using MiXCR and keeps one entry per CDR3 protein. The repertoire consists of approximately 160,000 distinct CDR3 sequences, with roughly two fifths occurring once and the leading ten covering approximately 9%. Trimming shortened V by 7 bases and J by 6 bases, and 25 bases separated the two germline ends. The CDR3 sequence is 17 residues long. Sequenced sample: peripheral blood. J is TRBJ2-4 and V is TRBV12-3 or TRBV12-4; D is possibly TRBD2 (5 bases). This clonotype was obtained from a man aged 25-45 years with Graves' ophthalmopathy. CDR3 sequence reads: CASNPEGVGRSVNIQYF. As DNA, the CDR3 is TGTGCCAGCAACCCCGAGGGTGTGGGGAGAAGTGTAAACATTCAGTACTTC.